Following are 5 T cell receptor beta chains from one sample sequenced in a study of blood T cell repertoires in COVID-19. Clones were sequenced by immunoSEQ multiplex PCR, and TCRdb holds only the in-frame ones, with some missing. The data contain about 430,000 clones, around nine tenths of them singletons. Sequencing was carried out using PBMCs or T cells enriched from blood (not recorded which). The receptors here all came from a woman aged 30 to 39 with acute COVID-19.

To note about this clone: This CDR3 is also generated by other DNA sequences in the sample. The chain links TRBV7-2 to TRBJ1-2; TRBD1 aligns across 7 bases. Germline assignment: CDR1 SGHTA and CDR2 FQGNSA. V gave up 5 bases and J gave up 2 bases; unmatched junction bases: 2. CDR3 length: 13 amino acids. CDR3 sequence reads: CASSLGQNYGYTF. DNA of the CDR3: TGTGCCAGCAGCCTGGGACAGAACTATGGCTACACCTTC.

The chain has TRBV18 and TRBJ2-5; 7 positions match TRBD1. The CDR3 is 13 amino acids. The germline CDR1 and CDR2 sequences are KGHSH and LQKENI. V shed 4 bases, J shed 5 bases, and the junction held 4 bases outside the gene matches. CDR3 coding DNA: TGTGCCAGCTCACTGGACAGGACGGAGACCCAGTACTTC. Protein product: CASSLDRTETQYF.

Written as DNA, the CDR3 is TGTGCCAGCAGCGTGAGCGGGGGGGCCCAAGAGACCCAGTACTTC. Translating it yields CASSVSGGAQETQYF. The chain employs TRBV9 and TRBJ2-5, with TRBD2 identical over 10 bases. The CDR3 runs to 15 residues. CDR1 is SGDLS, CDR2 YYNGEE, per germline. V dropped 2 bases and J dropped 1; count of bases not matched to a gene: 2.

V and J are TRBV15 and TRBJ1-4, with 7 nucleotides matching TRBD1. Trimming took 8 bases from V and 5 from J; bases not matched to a gene: 5. CDR1 is LNHNV, CDR2 YYDKDF, per germline (reference sequence). This CDR3 region has 13 residues. The CDR3 region is CATLDRLNEKLFF. The CDR3 DNA sequence: TGTGCCACCCTGGACAGGTTAAATGAAAAACTGTTTTTT.

The chain couples TRBV5-1 to TRBJ2-2, with TRBD2 as a possible D gene (6 bases). This CDR3 contains 15 residues. Germline assignment: CDR1 SGHRS and CDR2 YFSETQ. V lost 4 bases to trimming and J lost 0 bases, with 10 bases between them. The CDR3 DNA follows: TGCGCCAGCAGCGCGGGATCCGCGAACACCGGGGAGCTGTTTTTT. Its translation: CASSAGSANTGELFF.